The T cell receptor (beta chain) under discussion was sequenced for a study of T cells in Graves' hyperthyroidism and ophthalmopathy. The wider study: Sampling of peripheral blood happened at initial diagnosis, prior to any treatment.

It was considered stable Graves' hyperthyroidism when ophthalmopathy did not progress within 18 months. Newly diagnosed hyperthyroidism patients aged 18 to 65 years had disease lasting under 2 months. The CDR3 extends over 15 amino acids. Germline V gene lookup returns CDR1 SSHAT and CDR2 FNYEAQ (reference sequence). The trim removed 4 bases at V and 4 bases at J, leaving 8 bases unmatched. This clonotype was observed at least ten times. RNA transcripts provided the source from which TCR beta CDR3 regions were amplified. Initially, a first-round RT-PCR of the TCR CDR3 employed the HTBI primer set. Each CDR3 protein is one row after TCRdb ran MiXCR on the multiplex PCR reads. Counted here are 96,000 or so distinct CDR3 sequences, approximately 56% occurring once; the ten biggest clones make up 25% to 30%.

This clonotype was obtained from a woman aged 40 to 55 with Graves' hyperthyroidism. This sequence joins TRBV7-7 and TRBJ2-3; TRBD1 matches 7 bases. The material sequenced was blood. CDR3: CASSSGDSLADTQYF. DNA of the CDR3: TGTGCCAGCAGCTCCGGGGACAGTTTAGCAGATACGCAGTATTTT.